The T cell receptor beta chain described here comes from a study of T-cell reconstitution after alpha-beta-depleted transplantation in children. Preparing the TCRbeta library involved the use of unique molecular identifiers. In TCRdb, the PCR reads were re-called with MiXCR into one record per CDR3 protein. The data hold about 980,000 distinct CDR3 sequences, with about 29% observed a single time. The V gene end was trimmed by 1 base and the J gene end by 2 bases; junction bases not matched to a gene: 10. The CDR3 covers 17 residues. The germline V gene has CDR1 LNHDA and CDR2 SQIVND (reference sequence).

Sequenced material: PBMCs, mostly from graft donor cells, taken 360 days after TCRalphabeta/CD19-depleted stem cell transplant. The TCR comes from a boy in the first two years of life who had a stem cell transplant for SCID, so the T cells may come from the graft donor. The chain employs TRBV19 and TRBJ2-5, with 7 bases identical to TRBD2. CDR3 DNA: TGTGCCAGTAGTATAGGAACGGCGGGGAGGGTTCAAGAGACCCAGTACTTC. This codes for CASSIGTAGRVQETQYF. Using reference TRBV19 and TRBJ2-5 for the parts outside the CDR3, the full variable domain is DGGITQSPKYLFRKEGQNVTLSCEQNLNHDAMYWYRQDPGQGLRLIYYSQIVNDFQKGDIAEGYSVSREKKESFPLTVTSAQKNPTAFYLCASSIGTAGRVQETQYFGPGTRLLVL.